A selection of T cell receptor beta chains follows, all from one sample in a study of blood T cell repertoires in COVID-19. The table came from immunoSEQ multiplex PCR; TCRdb's copy has only in-frame clones and leaves some out. The data contain about 220,000 clones, about 87% of them singletons. Material: PBMCs or T cells enriched from blood (not recorded which). The source of these receptors is a woman in her 30s who had recovered from COVID-19. Each CDR3 is given with its conserved first and last residue. The D gene is left open where the match is weak. Where a row states a size, it is once, few, many or the class of an expanded clone; other rows omit it.

size,D,J,V,DNA,CDR3
.,TRBD1,TRBJ2-7,TRBV19,TGTGCCAGTAGTCTTCGACAGGGGGAGTACTACGAGCAGTACTTC,CASSLRQGEYYEQYF
.,TRBD1,TRBJ2-7,TRBV10-2,TGCGCCAGCAGTAGCGACAGGGCCTCCTACGAGCAGTACTTC,CASSSDRASYEQYF
.,.,TRBJ1-1,TRBV5-1,TGCGCCAGCAGCTTAGCCGAGGGGGTGAACACTGAAGCTTTCTTT,CASSLAEGVNTEAFF
.,TRBD1,TRBJ2-3,TRBV3-1/TRBV3-2,TGTGCCAGCAGCCAAGAAGGACAGGTGCAGTATTTT,CASSQEGQVQYF
.,.,TRBJ2-3,TRBV7-3,TGTGCCAGCAGCTTAGCGGGATTCACAGATACGCAGTATTTT,CASSLAGFTDTQYF
.,TRBD2,TRBJ2-2,TRBV9,TGTGCCAGCAGCTTTTCGGCTAGCGGGGGGTTAGGGGAGCTGTTTTTT,CASSFSASGGLGELFF
once,.,TRBJ2-2,TRBV9,TGTGCCAGCAGCGTAGATGTCCCAGGGCGGATCACCGGGGAGCTGTTTTTT,CASSVDVPGRITGELFF
.,TRBD1,TRBJ1-4,TRBV20-1,TGCAGTGCTCCTAACAGGGGGCGACTGTTTTTT,CSAPNRGRLFF
.,.,TRBJ1-4,TRBV4-3,TGCGCCAGCAGCCAAGATTACGCAGCGTCTTCTGGAAAACTGTTTTTT,CASSQDYAASSGKLFF
.,TRBD1,TRBJ2-7,TRBV2,TGTGCCAGTACAGGGGAACACAGCACCTACGAGCAGTACTTC,CASTGEHSTYEQYF
.,TRBD1,TRBJ1-1,TRBV3-1/TRBV3-2,TGTGCCAGCAGCCACGCTACAGGGGGCAATACTGAAGCTTTCTTT,CASSHATGGNTEAFF
.,.,TRBJ1-2,TRBV7-3,TGTGCCAGCAGCTTAGGAGGTGGCGGCTATGGCTACACCTTC,CASSLGGGGYGYTF
.,TRBD1,TRBJ2-7,TRBV25-1,TGTGCCAGCAGTGTGGGGACAGGGCCCTACGAGCAGTACTTC,CASSVGTGPYEQYF
once,.,TRBJ2-2,TRBV5-1,TGCGCCAGCAGCTTGGAAGGACATCTAAACACCGGGGAGCTGTTTTTT,CASSLEGHLNTGELFF
.,.,TRBJ1-6,TRBV25-1,TGTGCCAGCAGCTTGCAGGGTTTCGGAAATTCACCCCTCCACTTT,CASSLQGFGNSPLHF
few,TRBD1,TRBJ2-3,TRBV7-9,TGTGCCAGCAGCGACCCCCGTGGCAGGGGGTATGCGACAGATACGCAGTATTTT,CASSDPRGRGYATDTQYF
.,.,TRBJ1-5,TRBV19,TGTGCCAGTAGTATGAGTTCGGTCAGGGTAGGCAATCAGCCCCAGCATTTT,CASSMSSVRVGNQPQHF
.,.,TRBJ2-3,TRBV3-1/TRBV3-2,TGTGCCAGCAGCCAAGCGGGGGTTCGCGATACGCAGTATTTT,CASSQAGVRDTQYF
.,.,TRBJ1-6,TRBV27,TGTGCCAGCAGGGGGTGGGGAGGGGATTCACCCCTCCACTTT,CASRGWGGDSPLHF
.,.,TRBJ1-1,TRBV6-5,TGTGCCAGCAGTTACTCGAGGGACACTGAAGCTTTCTTT,CASSYSRDTEAFF
.,.,TRBJ1-1,TRBV19,TGTGCCAGTAGTATCGGCCCATTCCCGGGGGGGAACACTGAAGCTTTCTTT,CASSIGPFPGGNTEAFF
.,TRBD1,TRBJ1-5,TRBV7-2,TGTGCCAGCAGCCCCGGACAGGGGTCCTATAGCAATCAGCCCCAGCATTTT,CASSPGQGSYSNQPQHF
.,.,TRBJ2-5,TRBV7-8,TGTGCCAGCAGCTTTATGCAAGTGCGGGAGACCCAGTACTTC,CASSFMQVRETQYF
once,.,TRBJ1-4,TRBV5-1,TGCGCCAGCAGCCAAGGGGCGAGCGCAACTAATGAAAAACTGTTTTTT,CASSQGASATNEKLFF
once,.,TRBJ2-2,TRBV5-1,TGCGCCAGCGGTACTGGGAGAGTGGAGTTCTCCGGGGAGCTGTTTTTT,CASGTGRVEFSGELFF
.,TRBD2,TRBJ2-3,TRBV6-6,TGTGCCAGCAGTTACTTGATAGCGGGGGATACGCAGTATTTT,CASSYLIAGDTQYF
.,.,TRBJ1-1,TRBV5-8,TGTGCCAGCAGCTTGGAGGGGCTCGGCACTGAAGCTTTCTTT,CASSLEGLGTEAFF
.,TRBD1,TRBJ1-5,TRBV2,TGTGCCAGCAGTCTCTCGGTTCAGGGGGCGTTCAATCAGCCCCAGCATTTT,CASSLSVQGAFNQPQHF
once,.,TRBJ2-3,TRBV5-1,TGCGCCAGCAGCTTGGACAGGCCAGATACGCAGTATTTT,CASSLDRPDTQYF
once,TRBD2,TRBJ2-3,TRBV7-2,TGTGCCAGCAGCTTAGTACCTAGCGGGGGGGCTGTGACAGATACGCAGTATTTT,CASSLVPSGGAVTDTQYF
.,.,TRBJ2-3,TRBV18,TGTGCCAGCTCAGGAAAGGCGGGAGATACGCAGTATTTT,CASSGKAGDTQYF
once,.,TRBJ2-1,TRBV7-9,TGTGCCAGCAGCTTAGACAGGGCAAGTGAGCAGTTCTTC,CASSLDRASEQFF
.,.,TRBJ2-2,TRBV5-1,TGCGCCAGCAGCTTTGCCCAGGACAGAAGTATTCGTCGAGACGGGGAGCTGTTTTTT,CASSFAQDRSIRRDGELFF
.,TRBD1,TRBJ1-2,TRBV28,TGTGCCAGCAGGGGAGAGGGGGCAGGCTATGGCTACACCTTC,CASRGEGAGYGYTF
.,.,TRBJ2-3,TRBV6-5,TGTGCCAGCAGCGCGGGGGCCACAGATACGCAGTATTTT,CASSAGATDTQYF
.,TRBD2,TRBJ2-1,TRBV7-2,TGTGCCAGCAGCTTTTCCCGGGGGGGCGAAGAGCAGTTCTTC,CASSFSRGGEEQFF
.,TRBD1,TRBJ1-1,TRBV18,TGTGCCAGCTCACCACCCGACGGGACAGGGCGAGAAGCTTTCTTT,CASSPPDGTGREAFF
.,.,TRBJ1-2,TRBV9,TGTGCCAGCAGCCCCACCTTATCGGGGGTGGGTGGCTACACCTTC,CASSPTLSGVGGYTF
.,TRBD1,TRBJ1-2,TRBV19,TGTGCCAGTAACCCCGGACAGGGAATTAATGGCTACACCTTC,CASNPGQGINGYTF
.,.,TRBJ2-6,TRBV19,TGTGCCAGTAGTACCACTCCCGCTGGGGCCAACGTCCTGACTTTC,CASSTTPAGANVLTF
.,TRBD1,TRBJ1-1,TRBV5-4,TGTGCCAGCAGCTTGAGGAGGACAGGGGGTTTGACTGAAGCTTTCTTT,CASSLRRTGGLTEAFF
.,TRBD1,TRBJ1-3,TRBV7-2,TGTGCCAGCAGAGCCGGGACAGGGATCGTCGACACCATATATTTT,CASRAGTGIVDTIYF
once,.,TRBJ1-3,TRBV14,TGTGCCAGCAGCCAAGATCGGGTCCTCTCTGGAAACACCATATATTTT,CASSQDRVLSGNTIYF
once,TRBD2,TRBJ2-3,TRBV5-4,TGTGCCAGCAGCCGAGCGGGAAGCACAGATACGCAGTATTTT,CASSRAGSTDTQYF
few,.,TRBJ1-1,TRBV6-2/TRBV6-3,TGTGCCAGCAGTCGGGACTTAGAGAACACTGAAGCTTTCTTT,CASSRDLENTEAFF
.,.,TRBJ1-1,TRBV19,TGTGCCAGTATCCCGACAAGGGGGAACACTGAAGCTTTCTTT,CASIPTRGNTEAFF
.,TRBD1,TRBJ1-5,TRBV18,TGTGCCAGCTCGACAGGGGGTCAGCCCCAGCATTTT,CASSTGGQPQHF
.,.,TRBJ1-5,TRBV5-6,TGTGCCAGCAGCTCCCGGGAGCTCAATCAGCCCCAGCATTTT,CASSSRELNQPQHF
.,.,TRBJ2-7,TRBV4-1,TGCGCCAGCAGCCAAGGTCACAGCACCTACGAGCAGTACTTC,CASSQGHSTYEQYF
once,.,TRBJ1-2,TRBV28,TGTGCCAGCCGCGGGGGAGGCTATGGCTACACCTTC,CASRGGGYGYTF
.,.,TRBJ1-6,TRBV6-5,TGTGCCAGTAAGGACAGTAGCTCCTATAATTCACCCCTCCACTTT,CASKDSSSYNSPLHF
.,.,TRBJ1-1,TRBV9,TGTGCCAGCAGCGTTTATTCGGTGGGGGCGAACACTGAAGCTTTCTTT,CASSVYSVGANTEAFF
.,.,TRBJ2-7,TRBV7-3,TGTGCCAGCAGCGAGGGTACAGTCAGGGGTTACGAGCAGTACTTC,CASSEGTVRGYEQYF